The entry that follows covers one TCR beta chain sequence. The sample holds many counts of this clonotype. Its antigen is currently not known. Per-base qualities were not stored, and no clone one base away is much larger. The sample belongs to a study of neurological immune-mediated disorders (dated by TCRdb to between 2018 and 2020). For context, the study as a whole: Among the roughly 34 multiple sclerosis patients, relapsing-remitting MS accounted for around 30 and secondary progressive MS accounted for 3. Peripheral blood TCR-beta repertoires from patients with HTLV-I-associated myelopathy (HAM/TSP), patients with multiple sclerosis, and healthy controls were compared in the study using UMI-based sequencing. Longitudinal samples, technical triplicates and paired sorted CD4+ and CD8+ T-cell subsets, alongside PBMC samples, were included among the roughly 100 TCR-beta libraries. Of the 68 subjects in the cohort, roughly 14 were HAM/TSP patients, around 34 were multiple sclerosis patients, and about 20 were healthy controls.

Libraries from unsorted PBMCs were made from 2 million PBMCs kept in RNAlater at -80 degrees C until RNA extraction. The multiple sclerosis patients were enrolled in a US clinical protocol that evaluated disease progression with magnetic resonance imaging. PBMCs were separated from peripheral blood using Ficoll-Hypaque density gradient centrifugation and then cryopreserved in liquid nitrogen. cDNA was synthesized by template-switch 5'RACE using a primer with a 10-nucleotide random unique molecular identifier that tagged each TCR transcript. Every sequencing run covered 15-18 subjects and yielded more than 160 million TCR-beta sequences. The RNeasy kit was used for extraction of total RNA. TCR-beta VDJ regions were amplified with primers for the TCR constant region and the 5'RACE anchor, using the KAPA Real-time Library Amplification kit. Sample indexes and Illumina adaptors were added in a first PCR, and a second PCR then increased library yield. After Ampure bead purification, the roughly 650 bp TCR product was size-selected on a 2% E-gel SizeSelection system. Before pooling, libraries had their quality checked on a Bioanalyzer, their concentration measured with Qubit, and their quantity determined with the Kapa Library Quantification kit. An Illumina HiSeq 2500 sequenced the libraries paired-end 2 x 150 bp. To increase sequence diversity, about 24-32% phiX was spiked into each library pool. As for how the authors treated the data: The UMI-based MiGEC pipeline processed quality-filtered reads and removed over 85% of raw TCR sequences during error correction. VDJ genes were aligned to IMGT germline references, and each clonotype was defined by a unique CDR3 amino acid sequence together with V-J genes. Clonal expansion, Shannon diversity, and CDR3 relatedness (CalcPairwiseDistances, ClusterSamples) were evaluated with VDJtools, and phylogenetic trees were built with CLCbio workbench. Clones with at least 8 unique UMIs were defined as expanded, with this threshold being based on coefficient-of-variation modelling across technical triplicates. Through fastp at Q25 and MiXCR, TCRdb rebuilt clones from the public reads, retaining in-frame beta chains. For every CDR3 protein sequence, its rows merge into one entry that carries the most common genes and DNA. These V and J calls rely on TCRdb rather than the paper's analysis. The sample includes about 50,000 distinct CDR3 sequences, with under 2% observed a single time. The ten biggest clones cover 2.2% of the sample.

V is pared back by 0 bases and J by 2 bases, with 14 bases lying between the germline termini. Taken from cysteine to phenylalanine, the CDR3 has 16 residues. The sequence is cut down to CDR3 DNA, 48 bases in frame from base 1. The germline V gene (reference sequence) sets CDR1 to DFQATT and CDR2 to SNEGSKA. Here is what the overall study found, with its caveats: No identical CDR3 amino acid sequences were found to be shared among expanded clones across subjects, suggesting that TCR-beta repertoires were private in all groups. No association of the MS cluster with clinical or MRI features was observed, and the need for larger cohorts was stated by the authors. TCR clonal expansion was highest in HAM/TSP patients and lowest in MS patients, with MS patients falling below even healthy controls. Repertoires from 18 of 34 MS patients were grouped by phylogenetic analysis into a cluster of related CDR3 sequences, suggesting a possible repertoire-level signature.

The rearrangement joined TRBV20-1 to TRBJ1-3; a tentative D match to TRBD1 spans 6 bases. The sequenced material came from PBMCs. This TCR derives from a woman aged 40 to 50 with multiple sclerosis. The bases read TGCAGTGCTAGAGATAGTACGGCAGGGGCTGGAAACACCATATATTTT. Protein translation: CSARDSTAGAGNTIYF.